This T cell receptor beta chain emerged from a study of identical twins. Study conclusions and caveats: Excess sharing between twins was weaker in beta out-of-frame sequences.

Comment on this clonotype: The antigen remains undetermined.

V gave up 2 bases and J gave up 7 bases; unmatched junction bases: 9. CDR3 length: 16 amino acids. Everyone who gave samples was a healthy Caucasian. TCRdb independently ran MiXCR on the 5' RACE reads; one entry per CDR3 protein. This table holds a few hundred thousand distinct CDR3 sequences, more than 9% found once. The sample was also reused in another study, on yellow fever vaccine responses in identical twins.

This chain connects TRBV12-3 or TRBV12-4 to TRBJ2-2; 8 bases match TRBD2. This TCR came from a woman aged 18-35 years in good health. The sequenced material came from PBMCs. CDR3 bases: TGTGCCAGCAGTTTATCCCCGGGAGGGCCAATCGGGGAGCTGTTTTTT. This encodes CASSLSPGGPIGELFF.